Listed here is a single T cell receptor (beta chain). Its antigen is still unknown. The germline gives CDR1 LNHDA, CDR2 SQIVND (reference sequence). This CDR3 contains 15 residues. The V gene lost 6 bases and the J gene lost 2 bases, with 15 bases spanning the gap. Clones were sequenced by immunoSEQ multiplex PCR, and TCRdb holds only the in-frame ones, with some missing. The profile shows about 8,200 clones, approximately 86% of them singletons. Following autologous stem cell transplantation, relapse occurred in every patient, and exposure to brentuximab vedotin varied. CD8+ T cells were isolated from thawed PBMCs by magnetic negative selection. Best response was recorded as complete response, partial response or progressive disease. The data derive from a study of PD-1 blockade in classical Hodgkin lymphoma. Overall study results and limits: Nothing has yet pinned down what causes the repertoire differences, possibly disease activity or prior therapy.

The receptor's source is a human donor with classical Hodgkin lymphoma. Here the sequenced sample was CD8+ T cells from blood, taken at baseline. This chain links TRBV19 with TRBJ2-3; perhaps TRBD1 as D (6 bases). CDR3 nucleotide sequence: TGTGCCAGTAGCTCTACAGGGACATCCACAGATACGCAGTATTTT. Translated, it gives CASSSTGTSTDTQYF.